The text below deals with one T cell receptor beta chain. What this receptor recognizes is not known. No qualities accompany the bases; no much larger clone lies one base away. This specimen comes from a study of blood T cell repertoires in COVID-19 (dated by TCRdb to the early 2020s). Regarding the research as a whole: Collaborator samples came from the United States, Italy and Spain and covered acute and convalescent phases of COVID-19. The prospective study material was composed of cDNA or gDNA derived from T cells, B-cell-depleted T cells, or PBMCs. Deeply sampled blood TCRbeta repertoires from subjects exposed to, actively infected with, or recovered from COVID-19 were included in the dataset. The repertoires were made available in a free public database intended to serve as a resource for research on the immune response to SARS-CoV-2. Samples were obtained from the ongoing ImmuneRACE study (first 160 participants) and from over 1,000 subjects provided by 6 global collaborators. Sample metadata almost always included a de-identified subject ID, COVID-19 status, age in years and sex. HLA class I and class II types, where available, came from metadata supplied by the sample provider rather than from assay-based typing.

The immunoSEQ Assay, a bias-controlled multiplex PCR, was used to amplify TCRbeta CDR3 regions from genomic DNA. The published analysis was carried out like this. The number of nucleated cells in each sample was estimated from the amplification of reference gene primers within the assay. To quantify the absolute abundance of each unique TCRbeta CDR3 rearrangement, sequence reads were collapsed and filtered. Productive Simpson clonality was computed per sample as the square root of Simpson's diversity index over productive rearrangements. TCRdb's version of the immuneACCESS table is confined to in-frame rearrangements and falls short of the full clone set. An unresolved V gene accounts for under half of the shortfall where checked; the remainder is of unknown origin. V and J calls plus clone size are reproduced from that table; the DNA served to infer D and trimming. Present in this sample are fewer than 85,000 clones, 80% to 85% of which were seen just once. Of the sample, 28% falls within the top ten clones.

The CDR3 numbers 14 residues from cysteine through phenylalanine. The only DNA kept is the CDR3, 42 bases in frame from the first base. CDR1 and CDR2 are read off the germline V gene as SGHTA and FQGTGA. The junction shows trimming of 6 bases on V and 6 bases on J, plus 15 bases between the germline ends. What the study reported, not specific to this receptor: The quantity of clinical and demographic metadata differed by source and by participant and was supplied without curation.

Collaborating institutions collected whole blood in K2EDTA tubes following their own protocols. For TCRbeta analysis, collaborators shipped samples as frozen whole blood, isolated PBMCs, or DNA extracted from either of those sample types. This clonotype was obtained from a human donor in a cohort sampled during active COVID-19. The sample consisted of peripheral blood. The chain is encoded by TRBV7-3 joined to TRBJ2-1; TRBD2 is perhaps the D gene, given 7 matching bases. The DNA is TGTGCCAGCAGTCCCGTAGGGGGGGTCAATGAGCAGTTCTTC. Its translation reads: CASSPVGGVNEQFF.